Each of the 14 T cell receptor beta chains below was sequenced from the same sample in a study of blood T cell repertoires in COVID-19. Libraries were prepared by immunoSEQ multiplex PCR; TCRdb keeps only in-frame clonotypes and omits some of them. The table lists approximately 200,000 clones, 90% of them singletons. Specimen: PBMCs or T cells enriched from blood (not recorded which). The receptor source for this set is a man aged 25 to 45 who had recovered from COVID-19.

The chain carries TRBV27 and TRBJ2-3, with 7 bases that match TRBD1. CDR1 and CDR2 from the germline V gene are MNHEY and SMNVEV (reference sequence). This CDR3 is built from 16 residues. After removal of 2 bases from V and 1 base from J, the junction contained 6 bases not matched to a gene. In DNA, the CDR3 is TGTGCCAGCAGTTTACAGGACAGGCAGGGCACAGATACGCAGTATTTT. This encodes CASSLQDRQGTDTQYF.

The CDR3 DNA sequence: TGTGCCAGTAGTATAGGTGTCAGGGGGCCCTCCTACGAGCAGTACTTC. This translates into CASSIGVRGPSYEQYF. V is TRBV19 and J is TRBJ2-7, with 8 bases identical to TRBD1. Germline trimming cut 1 base from V and 0 bases from J; bases unmatched to any gene: 5. The CDR3 extends over 16 amino acids. Germline V gene sequence: CDR1 LNHDA, CDR2 SQIVND (reference sequence).

This clone was counted once. The chain carries TRBV11-3 and TRBJ2-1; 13 nucleotides line up with TRBD2. With V trimmed by 5 bases and J by 5 bases, 3 bases remained unmatched. The CDR3 totals 15 residues. CDR1 is SGHNT and CDR2 is YENEEA in the germline V gene. The CDR3 protein is CASSRTSGGDNEQFF. The CDR3, as DNA: TGTGCCAGCAGCAGGACTAGCGGGGGAGACAATGAGCAGTTCTTC.

In this sample, this clone turned up a few times. The chain is built from TRBV9 and TRBJ1-6; D gene unclear. Trimming took off 1 base at V and 6 bases at J, with 8 bases between the two ends. CDR3 length: 14 amino acids. Germline-derived CDR1 and CDR2 are SGDLS and YYNGEE. CDR3 nucleotides: TGTGCCAGCAGCGTAACGGTTGGTAATTCACCCCTCCACTTT. Translation: CASSVTVGNSPLHF.

The CDR3 nucleotides are TGTGCCAGCAGCATAAGGACAGGGTGGGGAGAGACCCAGTACTTC. As protein: CASSIRTGWGETQYF. The chain employs TRBV11-3 and TRBJ2-5; 8 bases match TRBD1. J lost 4 bases, V lost 5 bases, and 9 bases had no gene match. The CDR3 is made up of 15 amino acids. Germline CDR1 and CDR2: SGHNT and YENEEA.

V gene TRBV28 combines with J gene TRBJ2-2, with TRBD1 matching over 8 bases. Germline lookup yields CDR1 MDHEN and CDR2 SYDVKM. The CDR3 extends over 15 amino acids. Trimming cost V 5 bases and J 3 bases; bases outside gene matches: 5. DNA for the CDR3: TGTGCCAGCAGTGACAGGGGCCGGGACACCGGGGAGCTGTTTTTT. Amino acid sequence: CASSDRGRDTGELFF.

The V call is TRBV5-1, the J call TRBJ2-5; 13 bases fit TRBD2. The CDR3 is 17 residues long. The J segment lost 5 bases and the V segment lost 0 bases, leaving 7 bases of the junction unmatched. Looked up from germline, CDR1 is SGHRS and CDR2 is YFSETQ. CDR3 sequence (DNA): TGCGCCAGCAGCTTGGCCTCTCCGACTAGCGGGGGGGAGACCCAGTACTTC. Its translation is CASSLASPTSGGETQYF.

The chain couples TRBV7-9 to TRBJ2-3; the D gene is possibly TRBD2 (5 bases). Trimming cost V 4 bases and J 0 bases, with 17 bases left between them. The CDR3 sequence is 17 residues long. Per germline, CDR1 SEHNR and CDR2 FQNEAQ (reference sequence). CDR3 sequence (DNA): TGTGCCAGCAGCTACGCCAGGACTCACCCCAGCACAGATACGCAGTATTTT. The encoded protein is CASSYARTHPSTDTQYF.

This clone was seen only once. The chain is built from TRBV13 and TRBJ1-2; a possible D gene is TRBD1 (5 bases). Germline V gene lookup returns CDR1 PRHDT and CDR2 FYEKMQ (reference sequence). CDR3 length: 16 residues. Trimming left V 0 bases short and J 2 bases short, with 13 bases between. The DNA for the CDR3 is TGTGCCAGCAGCTTAGGGCGGACATACTCCAACTATGGCTACACCTTC. Its translation: CASSLGRTYSNYGYTF.

The CDR3 DNA reads as TGTGCCAGCAGTTTGATAATAGGGGGCAATCAGCCCCAGCATTTT. It yields the protein CASSLIIGGNQPQHF. The J gene is TRBJ1-5, the V gene TRBV28, with a possible D match to TRBD1 (5 bases). Germline V CDR1 and CDR2: MDHEN, SYDVKM. The V and J ends lost 3 bases and 2 bases respectively, with 11 bases between them. The CDR3 has 15 amino acids.

V and J are TRBV6-1 and TRBJ2-7; tentative D call: TRBD2 (6 bases). The CDR3 has 16 residues. Germline V gene data show CDR1 as MNHNS and CDR2 as SASEGT. The V and J ends lost 1 base and 0 bases respectively, with 13 bases between them. The CDR3 DNA sequence: TGTGCCAGCAGTGAAGTTGGCGGGAAGAGCTCCTACGAGCAGTACTTC. Protein: CASSEVGGKSSYEQYF.

The V and J genes are TRBV28 and TRBJ1-1; 8 nucleotides match TRBD1. Germline loops: CDR1 MDHEN, CDR2 SYDVKM. The CDR3 runs 14 residues. Trimming cost V 8 bases and J 3 bases; bases outside gene matches: 8. The CDR3 DNA reads as TGTGCCAGCGCTCCAGGGGGCTGGGACACTGAAGCTTTCTTT. This encodes CASAPGGWDTEAFF.

The sample holds a few counts of this clone. The rearrangement uses TRBV11-2 and TRBJ1-6; tentatively, D is TRBD1 (6 bases). This CDR3 is built from 15 residues. CDR1 is SGHAT and CDR2 is FQNNGV in the germline V gene. V was clipped by 5 bases and J by 6 bases, with 14 bases between them. The CDR3 protein is CASSPLDSSNSPLHF. In DNA, the CDR3 is TGTGCCAGCAGCCCCTTGGACAGTTCTAATTCACCCCTCCACTTT.

The rearrangement joins TRBV19 to TRBJ2-3; tentatively, D is TRBD2 (6 bases). The CDR3 loop spans 12 amino acids. V lost 8 bases and J lost 1, with 7 bases in between. Germline V gives CDR1 LNHDA, CDR2 SQIVND (reference sequence). For the CDR3, the DNA is TGTGCCAGTGCTAGCGGCACAGATACGCAGTATTTT. Translated: CASASGTDTQYF.